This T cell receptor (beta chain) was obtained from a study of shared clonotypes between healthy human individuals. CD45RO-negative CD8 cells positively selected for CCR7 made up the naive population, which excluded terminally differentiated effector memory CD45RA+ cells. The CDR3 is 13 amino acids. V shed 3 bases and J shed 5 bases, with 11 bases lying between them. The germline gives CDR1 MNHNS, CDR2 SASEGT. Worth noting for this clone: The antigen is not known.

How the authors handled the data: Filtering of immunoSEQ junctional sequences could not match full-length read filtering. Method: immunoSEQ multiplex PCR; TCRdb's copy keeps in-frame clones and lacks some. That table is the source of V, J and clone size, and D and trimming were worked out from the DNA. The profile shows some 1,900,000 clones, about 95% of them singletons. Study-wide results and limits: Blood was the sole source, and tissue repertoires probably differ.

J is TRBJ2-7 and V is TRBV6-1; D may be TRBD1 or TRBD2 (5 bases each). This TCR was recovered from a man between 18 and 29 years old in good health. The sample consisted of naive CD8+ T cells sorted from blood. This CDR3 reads CASSEGVMNEQYF. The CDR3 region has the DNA TGTGCCAGCAGTGAGGGGGTTATGAACGAGCAGTACTTC.